This T cell receptor (beta chain) was sequenced during a study of tumor and adjacent non-tumor tissue in lung cancer. At the level of the study: Patients comprised roughly 12 adenocarcinoma, 2 squamous cell carcinoma and 1 small cell lung cancer.

Three rounds of nested PCR, following a modified ARM-PCR protocol, produced the TCRbeta library. A single record per CDR3 protein comes from TCRdb applying MiXCR to the multiplex PCR reads. The data contain tens of thousands of distinct CDR3 sequences, roughly 60% of them singletons. Germline CDR1 is SGHVS and CDR2 is FNYEAQ. The CDR3 totals 14 residues. In regard to this clonotype: The antigen is not known. One end of the junction is discordant with germline, which a read error may explain.

RNA was extracted from bulk tissue without any cell sorting. More than 3 cm separated this lung sample from the edge of the tumor. Study outcomes and limitations: Higher tumor TCR diversity was associated with shorter survival.

The specimen sequenced was distant non-tumor lung tissue. The receptor was isolated from a woman aged 40 to 50 with non-small cell lung cancer. The genes are TRBV7-6 and TRBJ2-1; 7 bases map to TRBD1. The CDR3 DNA is TGCGCCAGCAGCTTAGGGACAGTGTACAATGGGCAGTTCTTC. Its protein is CASSLGTVYNGQFF.